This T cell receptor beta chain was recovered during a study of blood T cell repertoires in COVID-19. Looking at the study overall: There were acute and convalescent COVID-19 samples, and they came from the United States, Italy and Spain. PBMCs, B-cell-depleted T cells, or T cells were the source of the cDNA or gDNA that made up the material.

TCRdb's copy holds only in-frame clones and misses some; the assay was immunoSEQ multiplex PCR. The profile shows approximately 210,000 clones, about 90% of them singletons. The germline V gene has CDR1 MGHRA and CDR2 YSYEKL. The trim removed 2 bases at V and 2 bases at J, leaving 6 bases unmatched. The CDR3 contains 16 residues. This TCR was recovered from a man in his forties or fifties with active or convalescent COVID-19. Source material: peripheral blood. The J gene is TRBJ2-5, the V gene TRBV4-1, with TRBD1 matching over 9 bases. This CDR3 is CASSQPGQGVQETQYF. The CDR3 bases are TGCGCCAGCAGCCAACCGGGACAGGGAGTTCAAGAGACCCAGTACTTC.